These 25 T cell receptor beta chains originate from one sample sequenced in a study of yellow fever vaccine responses in identical twins. TCRdb reprocessed the RT-PCR reads via MiXCR and lists one record per CDR3 protein. The sample includes around 530 distinct CDR3 sequences, 55% to 75% of them seen just once. The material sequenced was T cells from blood (PBMCs), unsorted or a sorted subset (not recorded which), taken before or after yellow fever vaccination (not recorded which). These receptors all stem from a female donor who received the yellow fever vaccine.

On this clonotype: Mismatch with germline at one junction end may stem from a read error. The genes are TRBV7-7 and TRBJ2-7, with D tentatively TRBD2 (5 bases). The CDR3 covers 12 residues. Germline V gene sequence: CDR1 SSHAT, CDR2 FNYEAQ (reference sequence). The CDR3, as DNA: TGTGCTAGCAGCCCTGTGTCGGGGGAGCAGTACTTC. Its translation is CASSPVSGEQYF.

There are a few counts of this clonotype. The chain employs TRBV4-3 and TRBJ2-3, with a possible D match to TRBD2 (7 bases). Trimming left V 0 bases short and J 6 bases short, with 16 bases between. The CDR3 has 16 amino acids. Germline CDR1 and CDR2: LGHNA and YSLEER. CDR3 coding DNA: TGCGCCAGCAGCCAAGAGGGGGGGGGGGCGCCCGATACGCAGTATTTT. Translating it yields CASSQEGGGAPDTQYF.

The chain uses TRBV11-1 and TRBJ2-1; D possibly corresponds to TRBD1 (5 bases). V lost 6 bases and J lost 2, with 8 bases in between. CDR1 is SGHAT and CDR2 is FQDESV in the germline V gene (reference sequence). The length of the CDR3 is 13 residues. This CDR3 is CASRDSTYNEQFF. CDR3 DNA: TGTGCCAGCAGAGACAGTACCTACAATGAGCAGTTCTTC.

This clonotype appeared a few times. The chain combines TRBV4-2 with TRBJ2-7, with D perhaps TRBD1 (6 bases). Trimming cost V 4 bases and J 0 bases, with 13 bases left between them. Germline V gene lookup returns CDR1 LGHNA and CDR2 YNFKEQ. The CDR3 runs to 15 residues. CDR3 coding DNA: TGTGCCAGCAGCCCCATCGACAGGAACTCCTACGAGCAGTACGTC. Protein: CASSPIDRNSYEQYV.

The gene calls are TRBV12-3 or TRBV12-4 and TRBJ1-2, with TRBD1 as a possible D gene (5 bases). The CDR3 totals 13 residues. V was shortened by 6 bases and J by 4 bases, with 12 bases between the two germline ends. CDR3 loop: CASRGGVSYGYTF. In DNA form, the CDR3 reads TGTGCCAGCAGGGGGGGTGTCAGCTATGGCTACACCTTC.

The CDR3 protein is CATARGRGSPLHF. CDR3 nucleotides: TGTGCCACCGCACGCGGACGTGGTTCACCCCTCCACTTT. The V gene is TRBV15, the J gene TRBJ1-6; no clear D gene. CDR1 is LNHNV, CDR2 YYDKDF, per germline (reference sequence). This CDR3 is built from 13 residues. The germline V and J ends were trimmed by 8 bases and 9 bases, with 14 bases remaining between them.

This clonotype was seen once. V is TRBV10-1 and J is TRBJ1-5, with D hard to call. The CDR3 length is 13 residues. Germline V lookup: CDR1 WNHNN, CDR2 SYGVQD (reference sequence). Between the trimmed V and J ends, which lost 2 bases and 6 bases, there was a span of 8 bases. CDR3 loop: CASSERAGQPQHF. The CDR3 nucleotides are TGCGCCAGCAGTGAGAGGGCTGGTCAGCCCCAGCATTTT.

This clonotype has just a few counts. The chain has TRBV6-1 and TRBJ1-2; tentatively, D is TRBD1 (5 bases). Per germline, CDR1 MNHNS and CDR2 SASEGT. The CDR3 runs 13 residues. Trimming removed 7 bases at V and 4 bases at J, with 13 bases between. The CDR3 loop is CASNPDSRYGYTF. CDR3 sequence (DNA): TGTGCCAGCAACCCCGACAGCCGCTATGGCTACACCTTC.

The V call is TRBV11-1, the J call TRBJ2-5; either TRBD1 or TRBD2 may supply D (5 bases each). Trimming left V 5 bases short and J 2 bases short, with 12 bases between. CDR3 size: 14 residues. The germline V gene has CDR1 SGHAT and CDR2 FQDESV (reference sequence). CDR3: CASSEGLGQETQYF. DNA for the CDR3: TGTGCCAGCAGCGAGGGGTTGGGTCAAGAGACCCAGTACTTC. The full variable domain, rest sourced from reference TRBV11-1 and TRBJ2-5, is EAEVAQSPRYKITEKSQAVAFWCDPISGHATLYWYRQILGQGPELLVQFQDESVVDDSQLPKDRFSAERLKGVDSTLKIQPAELGDSAMYLCASSEGLGQETQYFGPGTRLLVL.

The CDR3 DNA is TGCAGCGTTGTATGGGGAAATGAGCAGTTCTTC. Translating gives CSVVWGNEQFF. The rearrangement joins TRBV29-1 to TRBJ2-1; no definite D call. The CDR3 runs to 11 residues. V was shortened by 4 bases and J by 7 bases, with 8 bases between the two germline ends. Per germline, CDR1 SQVTM and CDR2 ANQGSEA.

The chain recombines TRBV7-3 with TRBJ2-3, with D possibly being TRBD1 (6 bases). V dropped 3 bases and J dropped 4 bases, with 11 bases sitting between them. Germline lookup yields CDR1 SGHTA and CDR2 FQGTGA. CDR3 length: 14 residues. The CDR3 DNA reads TGTGCCAGCAGCTTGGGACAACCGGCAGATACGCAGTATTTT. Translating it yields CASSLGQPADTQYF.

The CDR3 DNA follows: TGTGCCAGTAGTCGAGGACTAGGAGACGAGCAGTACTTC. Its protein is CASSRGLGDEQYF. The chain uses TRBV19 and TRBJ2-7; TRBD2 matches 7 bases. V lost 5 bases, J lost 5 bases, and 6 bases stayed unmatched. The CDR3 is 13 residues long. Germline CDR1 LNHDA, CDR2 SQIVND (reference sequence).

This clonotype was seen a single time. This chain connects TRBV6-1 to TRBJ1-4; D remains unclear. Germline V lookup: CDR1 MNHNS, CDR2 SASEGT. The V end was cut by 6 bases, the J end by 5 bases, with 4 bases between. The CDR3 totals 11 residues. The CDR3 here is CASRRNEKLFF. The DNA of the CDR3 is TGTGCCAGCAGGCGCAATGAAAAACTGTTTTTT.

In this sample, this clonotype turned up once. The chain uses TRBV6-5 and TRBJ2-1; D call uncertain. The CDR3 covers 15 residues. The V gene's germline CDR1 is MNHEY and CDR2 SVGAGI. V shed 2 bases and J shed 3 bases, with 11 bases lying between them. The CDR3 coding sequence is TGTGCCAGCAGTTACGGGATACCTCGCTACAATGAGCAGTTCTTC. Protein sequence: CASSYGIPRYNEQFF.

The gene calls are TRBV7-9 and TRBJ1-1, with 7 positions matching TRBD1. The CDR3 runs 15 residues. V lost 3 bases to trimming and J lost 1 base; unmatched junction nucleotides: 5. Per the germline V gene, CDR1 is SEHNR and CDR2 is FQNEAQ (reference sequence). The CDR3 spells CASSFRKGANTEAFF. The CDR3 coding sequence is TGTGCCAGCAGCTTCCGTAAGGGGGCGAACACTGAAGCTTTCTTT.

The gene calls are TRBV11-1 and TRBJ1-6; D remains unclear. The CDR3 is 15 residues long. The V end was cut by 3 bases, the J end by 7 bases, with 13 bases between. Germline V gene data show CDR1 as SGHAT and CDR2 as FQDESV (reference sequence). CDR3 sequence reads: CASSFWVGSNSPLHF. DNA for the CDR3: TGTGCCAGCAGCTTCTGGGTGGGCTCGAATTCACCCCTCCACTTT.

The chain employs TRBV5-1 and TRBJ1-4; no firm D call. The CDR3 length is 15 residues. V was clipped by 2 bases and J by 7 bases, with 15 bases between them. The germline V gene encodes CDR1 SGHRS and CDR2 YFSETQ. The chain's CDR3 is CASSFFFPGSEKLFF. The CDR3 coding sequence is TGCGCCAGCAGCTTCTTCTTCCCCGGGAGTGAAAAACTGTTTTTT.

The chain has TRBV4-1 and TRBJ2-7, with D unclear. The germline V and J ends were trimmed by 0 bases and 2 bases, with 11 bases remaining between them. The CDR3 runs to 15 residues. CDR1 is MGHRA and CDR2 is YSYEKL in the germline V gene. As DNA, the CDR3 is TGCGCCAGCAGCCAAGAAGGACCGGGTACCTACGAGCAGTACGTC. Its protein product is CASSQEGPGTYEQYV.

This clonotype has a handful of counts. The genes are TRBV30 and TRBJ2-1; D uncertain. The CDR3 totals 14 residues. CDR1 is GTSNPN and CDR2 is SVGIG in the germline V gene (reference sequence). V was pared by 1 base and J by 4 bases, with 11 bases between. The CDR3 sequence: CAWSGLSLYNEQFF. Here the CDR3 DNA reads TGTGCCTGGAGTGGGCTTAGCCTTTACAATGAGCAGTTCTTC. Together with reference TRBV30 and TRBJ2-1, the CDR3 gives the full variable domain: SQTIHQWPATLVQPVGSPLSLECTVEGTSNPNLYWYRQAAGRGLQLLFYSVGIGQISSEVPQNLSASRPQDRQFILSSKKLLLSDSGFYLCAWSGLSLYNEQFFGPGTRLTVL.

V gene TRBV10-3 combines with J gene TRBJ1-1; 9 bases map to TRBD1. V trimming: 3 bases; J trimming: 3 bases; junction bases outside the gene matches: 5. Germline values: CDR1 ENHRY, CDR2 SYGVKD. This CDR3 is 15 amino acids long. CDR3 DNA: TGTGCCATCAGTGATACACGGGACAGGGACACTGAAGCTTTCTTT. Protein sequence: CAISDTRDRDTEAFF.

This CDR3 is CSARPFPTGTDTQYF. CDR3 DNA sequence: TGCAGTGCTAGACCCTTTCCAACTGGTACAGATACGCAGTATTTT. This chain joins TRBV20-1 and TRBJ2-3; the D is unclear. The CDR3 loop spans 15 amino acids. V shed 2 bases and J shed 3 bases, with 15 bases lying between them. Germline V CDR1 and CDR2: DFQATT, SNEGSKA (reference sequence).

V and J are TRBV3-1 and TRBJ2-3; the D gene is possibly TRBD1 (6 bases). CDR3 length: 15 amino acids. Germline V gene data show CDR1 as LGHDT and CDR2 as YNNKEL (reference sequence). Between the trimmed V and J ends, which lost 4 bases and 2 bases, there was a span of 13 bases. The CDR3 DNA reads as TGTGCCAGCAGCCCCTGGACAGAGCCCACAGATACGCAGTATTTT. Translating gives CASSPWTEPTDTQYF.

This clonotype showed up just a few times. The chain recombines TRBV6-2 or TRBV6-3 with TRBJ1-2, with 10 bases aligning to TRBD1. The J segment lost 6 bases and the V segment lost 0 bases, leaving 1 base of the junction unmatched. Germline V CDR1 and CDR2: MNHEY, SVGEGT. This CDR3 has 14 residues. The CDR3 reads CASSYSDRGHGYTF. In DNA, the CDR3 is TGTGCCAGCAGTTACTCCGACAGGGGGCATGGCTACACCTTC.

This chain links TRBV11-3 with TRBJ2-2; D remains unclear. Between the trimmed V and J ends, which lost 0 bases and 4 bases, there was a span of 3 bases. The germline V gene has CDR1 SGHNT and CDR2 YENEEA. The CDR3 length is 13 residues. The CDR3 region is CASSLDSTGELFF. The CDR3 DNA sequence: TGTGCCAGCAGCTTAGACAGCACCGGGGAGCTGTTTTTT.

In its sample, this clonotype was seen a few times. J is TRBJ2-3 and V is TRBV11-2; D not certain. Germline V CDR1 and CDR2: SGHAT, FQNNGV. V lost 5 bases to trimming and J lost 6 bases, with 21 bases between them. The CDR3 is made up of 16 amino acids. The CDR3 region is CASSPLRVAVGDTQYF. The CDR3 DNA is TGTGCCAGCAGCCCTCTCCGGGTCGCGGTCGGGGATACGCAGTATTTT.